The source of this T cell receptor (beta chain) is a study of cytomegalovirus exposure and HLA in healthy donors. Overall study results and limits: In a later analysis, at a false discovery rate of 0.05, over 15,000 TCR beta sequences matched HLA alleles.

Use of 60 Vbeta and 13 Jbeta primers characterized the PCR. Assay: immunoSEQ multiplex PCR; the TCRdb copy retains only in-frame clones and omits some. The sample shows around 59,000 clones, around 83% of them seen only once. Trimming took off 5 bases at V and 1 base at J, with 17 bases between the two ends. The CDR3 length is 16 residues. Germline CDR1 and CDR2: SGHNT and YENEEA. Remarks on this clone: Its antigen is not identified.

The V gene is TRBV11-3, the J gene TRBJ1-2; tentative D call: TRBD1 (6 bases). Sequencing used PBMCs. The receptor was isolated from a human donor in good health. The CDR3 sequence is CASSHGGAYGNYGYTF. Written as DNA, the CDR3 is TGTGCCAGCAGCCATGGGGGGGCTTATGGTAACTATGGCTACACCTTC. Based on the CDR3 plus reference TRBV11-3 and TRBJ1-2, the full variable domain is EAGVVQSPRYKIIEKKQPVAFWCNPISGHNTLYWYLQNLGQGPELLIRYENEEAVDDSQLPKDRFSAERLKGVDSTLKIQPAELGDSAVYLCASSHGGAYGNYGYTFGSGTRLTVV.